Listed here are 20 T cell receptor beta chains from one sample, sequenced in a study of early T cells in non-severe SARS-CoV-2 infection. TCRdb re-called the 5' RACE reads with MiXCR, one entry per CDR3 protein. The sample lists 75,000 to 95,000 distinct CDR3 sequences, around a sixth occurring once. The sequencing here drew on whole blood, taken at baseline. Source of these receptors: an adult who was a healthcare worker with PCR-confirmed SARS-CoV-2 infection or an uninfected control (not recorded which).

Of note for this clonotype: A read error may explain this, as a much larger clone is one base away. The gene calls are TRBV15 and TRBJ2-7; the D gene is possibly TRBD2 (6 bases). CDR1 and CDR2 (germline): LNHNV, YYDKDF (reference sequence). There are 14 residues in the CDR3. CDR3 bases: TGTGCCACCAGCAGAGCTCGGGGGAACTACAAGCAGTACTTC. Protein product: CATSRARGNYKQYF.

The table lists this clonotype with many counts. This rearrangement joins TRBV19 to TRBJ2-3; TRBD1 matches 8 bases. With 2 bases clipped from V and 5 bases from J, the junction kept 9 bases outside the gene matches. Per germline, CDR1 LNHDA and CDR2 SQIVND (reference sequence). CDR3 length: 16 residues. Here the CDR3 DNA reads TGTGCCAGTAGTATACCCGCCCAGGGGGCTAAAGATACGCAGTATTTT. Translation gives CASSIPAQGAKDTQYF.

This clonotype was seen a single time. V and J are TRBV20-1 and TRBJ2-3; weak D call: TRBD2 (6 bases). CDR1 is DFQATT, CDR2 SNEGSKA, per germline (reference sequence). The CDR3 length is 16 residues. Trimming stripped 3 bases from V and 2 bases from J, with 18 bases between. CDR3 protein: CSASGRPLIDTDTQYF. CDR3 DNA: TGCAGTGCTAGCGGGAGACCCCTTATAGACACAGATACGCAGTATTTT.

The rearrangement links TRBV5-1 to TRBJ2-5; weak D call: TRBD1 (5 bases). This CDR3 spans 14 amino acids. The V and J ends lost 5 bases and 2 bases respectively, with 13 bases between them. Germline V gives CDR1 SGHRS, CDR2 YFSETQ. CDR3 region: CASSQGMGQETQYF. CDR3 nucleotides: TGCGCCAGCAGTCAGGGAATGGGGCAAGAGACCCAGTACTTC.

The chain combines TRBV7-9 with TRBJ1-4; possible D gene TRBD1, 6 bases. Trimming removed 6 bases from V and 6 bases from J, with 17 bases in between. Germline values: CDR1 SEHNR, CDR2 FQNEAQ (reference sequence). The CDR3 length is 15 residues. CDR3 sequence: CASSSPGVMDEKLFF. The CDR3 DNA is TGTGCCAGCAGTTCTCCAGGGGTCATGGATGAAAAACTGTTTTTT.

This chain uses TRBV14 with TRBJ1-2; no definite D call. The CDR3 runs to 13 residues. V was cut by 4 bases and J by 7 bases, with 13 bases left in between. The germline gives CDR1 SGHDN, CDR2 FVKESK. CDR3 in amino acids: CASSRAGRSGYTF. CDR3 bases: TGTGCCAGCAGCCGGGCAGGTAGAAGTGGCTACACCTTC.

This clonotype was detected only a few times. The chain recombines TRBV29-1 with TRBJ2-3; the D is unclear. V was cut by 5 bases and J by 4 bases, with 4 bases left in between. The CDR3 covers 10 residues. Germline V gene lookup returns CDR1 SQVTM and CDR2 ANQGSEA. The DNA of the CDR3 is TGCAGCGTTTTGGCAGATACGCAGTATTTT. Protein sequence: CSVLADTQYF.

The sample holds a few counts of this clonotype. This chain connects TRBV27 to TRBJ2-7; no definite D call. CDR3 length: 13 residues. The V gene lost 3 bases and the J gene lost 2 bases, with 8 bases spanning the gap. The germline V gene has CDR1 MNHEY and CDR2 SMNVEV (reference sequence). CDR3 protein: CASSFDPTYEQYF. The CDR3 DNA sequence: TGTGCCAGCAGTTTCGACCCAACCTACGAGCAGTACTTC.

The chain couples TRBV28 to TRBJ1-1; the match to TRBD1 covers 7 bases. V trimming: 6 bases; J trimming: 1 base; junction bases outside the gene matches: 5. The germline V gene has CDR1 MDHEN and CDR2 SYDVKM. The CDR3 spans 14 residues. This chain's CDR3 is CASRGRGSNTEAFF. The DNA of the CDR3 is TGTGCCAGCAGGGGCAGGGGGTCGAACACTGAAGCTTTCTTT.

For the CDR3, the DNA is TGTGCCAGCAGTGGCCTGCCACAAGAGACCCAGTACTTC. Translation: CASSGLPQETQYF. The chain has TRBV6-1 and TRBJ2-5; the D is unclear. CDR1 and CDR2 from the germline V gene are MNHNS and SASEGT. The germline V and J ends were trimmed by 4 bases and 2 bases, with 8 bases remaining between them. CDR3 length: 13 amino acids.

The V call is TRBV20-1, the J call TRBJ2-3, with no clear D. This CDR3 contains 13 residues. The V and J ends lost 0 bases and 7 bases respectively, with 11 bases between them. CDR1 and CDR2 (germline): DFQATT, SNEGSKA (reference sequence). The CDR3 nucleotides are TGCAGTGCTAGAGACCCAGACGTGAATACGCAGTATTTT. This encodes CSARDPDVNTQYF.

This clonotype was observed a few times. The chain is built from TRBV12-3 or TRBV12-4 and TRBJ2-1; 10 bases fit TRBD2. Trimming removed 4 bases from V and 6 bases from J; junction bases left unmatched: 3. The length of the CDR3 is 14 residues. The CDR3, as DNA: TGTGCCAGCAGTTCTCTAGCGGGAGTCAATGAGCAGTTCTTC. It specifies CASSSLAGVNEQFF.

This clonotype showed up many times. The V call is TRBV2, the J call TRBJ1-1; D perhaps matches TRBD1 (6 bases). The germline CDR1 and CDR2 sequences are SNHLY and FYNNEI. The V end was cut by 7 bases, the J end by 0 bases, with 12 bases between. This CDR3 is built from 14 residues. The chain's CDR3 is CASTLTGMNTEAFF. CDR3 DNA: TGTGCCAGCACCCTGACAGGCATGAACACTGAAGCTTTCTTT.

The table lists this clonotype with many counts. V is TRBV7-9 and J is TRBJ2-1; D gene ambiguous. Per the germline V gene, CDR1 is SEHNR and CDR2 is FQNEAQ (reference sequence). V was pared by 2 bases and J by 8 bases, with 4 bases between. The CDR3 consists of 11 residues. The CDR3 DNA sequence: TGTGCCAGCAGCTTATTCTATGAGCAGTTCTTC. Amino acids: CASSLFYEQFF. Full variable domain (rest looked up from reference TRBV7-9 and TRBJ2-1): DTGVSQNPRHKITKRGQNVTFRCDPISEHNRLYWYRQTLGQGPEFLTYFQNEAQLEKSRLLSDRFSAERPKGSFSTLEIQRTEQGDSAMYLCASSLFYEQFFGPGTRLTVL.

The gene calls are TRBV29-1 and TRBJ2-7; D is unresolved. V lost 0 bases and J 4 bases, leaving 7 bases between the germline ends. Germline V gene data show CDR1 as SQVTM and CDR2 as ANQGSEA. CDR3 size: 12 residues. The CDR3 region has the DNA TGCAGCGTTGAAGACGACGGATACGAGCAGTACTTC. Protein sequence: CSVEDDGYEQYF.

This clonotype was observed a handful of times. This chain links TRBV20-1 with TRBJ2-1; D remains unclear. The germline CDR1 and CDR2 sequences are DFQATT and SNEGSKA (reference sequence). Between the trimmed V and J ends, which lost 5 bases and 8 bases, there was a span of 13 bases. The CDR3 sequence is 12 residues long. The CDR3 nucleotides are TGCAGTGCTTCCGCTATCGACGATGAGCAGTTCTTC. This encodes CSASAIDDEQFF.

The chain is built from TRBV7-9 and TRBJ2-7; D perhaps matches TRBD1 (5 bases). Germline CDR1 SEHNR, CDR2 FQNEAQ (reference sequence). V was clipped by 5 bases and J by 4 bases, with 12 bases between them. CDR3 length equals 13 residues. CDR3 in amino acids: CASSISAGYEQYF. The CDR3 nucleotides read TGTGCCAGCAGCATTAGTGCAGGGTACGAGCAGTACTTC.

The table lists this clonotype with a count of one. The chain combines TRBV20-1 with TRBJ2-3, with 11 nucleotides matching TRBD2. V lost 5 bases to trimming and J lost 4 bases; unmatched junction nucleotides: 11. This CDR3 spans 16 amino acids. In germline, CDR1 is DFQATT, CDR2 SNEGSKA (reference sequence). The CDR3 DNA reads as TGCAGTGCTGCAGATAGCGGGAGGGCCGGGGCAGATACGCAGTATTTT. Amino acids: CSAADSGRAGADTQYF.

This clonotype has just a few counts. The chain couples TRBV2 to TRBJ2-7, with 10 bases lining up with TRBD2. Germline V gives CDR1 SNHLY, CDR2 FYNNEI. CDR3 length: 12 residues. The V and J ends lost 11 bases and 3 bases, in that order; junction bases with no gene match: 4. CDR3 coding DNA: TGTGCCTGGACTAGCGGAAGCTACGAGCAGTACTTC. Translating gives CAWTSGSYEQYF.

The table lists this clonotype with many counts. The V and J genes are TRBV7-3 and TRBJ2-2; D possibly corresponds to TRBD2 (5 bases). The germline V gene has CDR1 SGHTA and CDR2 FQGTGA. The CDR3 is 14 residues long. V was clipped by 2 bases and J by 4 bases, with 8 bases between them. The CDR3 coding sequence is TGTGCCAGCAGCTTACGGGGTACCACCGGGGAGCTGTTTTTT. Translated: CASSLRGTTGELFF.